These 8 T cell receptor beta chains were sequenced from one sample in a study of blood T cell repertoires in COVID-19 (dated by TCRdb to 2018 to 2021). The receptor library was made with the immunoSEQ multiplex PCR assay. TCRdb obtained this table from immuneACCESS and retained in-frame rearrangements with V and J assigned. These tables miss some clones; where compared with another copy, unresolved V genes account for less than half of the shortfall, and the remainder is unexplained. The sample includes over 45,000 clones, with 70% to 80% observed a single time. The ten largest make up about 20% of the sample. Sample: peripheral blood. These receptors were taken from a man in his fifties with active or convalescent COVID-19.

This chain connects TRBV27 to TRBJ1-2; 7 nucleotides align to TRBD1. V was pared by 5 bases and J by 4 bases, with 7 bases of the junction left unmatched. Germline lookup yields CDR1 MNHEY and CDR2 SMNVEV (reference sequence). This CDR3 has 14 residues. The CDR3 here is CASSPRDSSYGYTF. The CDR3 nucleotides read TGTGCCAGCAGTCCACGGGACAGCTCCTATGGCTACACCTTC.

The chain combines TRBV7-2 with TRBJ2-1, with D maybe TRBD2 (6 bases). V was shortened by 3 bases and J by 7 bases, with 10 bases between the two germline ends. In germline, CDR1 is SGHTA, CDR2 FQGNSA. There are 13 residues in the CDR3. CDR3 region: CASSFASANEQFF. The DNA for the CDR3 is TGTGCCAGCAGCTTCGCTAGCGCTAATGAGCAGTTCTTC.

The rearrangement joins TRBV7-2 to TRBJ2-3, with 7 positions matching TRBD2. The germline V gene has CDR1 SGHTA and CDR2 FQGNSA. The J segment lost 1 base and the V segment lost 5 bases, leaving 6 bases of the junction unmatched. CDR3 size: 15 residues. CDR3 region: CASSRGRGGTDTQYF. CDR3 sequence (DNA): TGTGCCAGCAGCCGCGGGAGAGGGGGCACAGATACGCAGTATTTT. The full variable domain, rest sourced from reference TRBV7-2 and TRBJ2-3, is GAGVSQSPSNKVTEKGKDVELRCDPISGHTALYWYRQSLGQGLEFLIYFQGNSAPDKSGLPSDRFSAERTGGSVSTLTIQRTQQEDSAVYLCASSRGRGGTDTQYFGPGTRLTVL.

The chain has TRBV10-2 and TRBJ1-1; weak D call: TRBD1 (6 bases). The length of the CDR3 is 10 residues. Looked up from germline, CDR1 is WSHSY and CDR2 is SAAADI. Between the trimmed V and J ends, which lost 9 bases and 6 bases, there was a span of 8 bases. DNA for the CDR3: TGCGCCAGTGGGGGCTCTGAAGCTTTCTTT. Translating it yields CASGGSEAFF.

The chain carries TRBV6-5 and TRBJ2-1, with a tentative D call TRBD2 (6 bases). CDR1 and CDR2 (germline): MNHEY, SVGAGI. CDR3 length: 12 amino acids. The ends were cut back, 11 bases at V and 5 bases at J, with 13 bases in the middle. CDR3 sequence reads: CAVKEGNNEQFF. CDR3 bases: TGTGCCGTCAAGGAGGGAAACAATGAGCAGTTCTTC.

V and J are TRBV18 and TRBJ1-2, with a weak D call TRBD1 (5 bases). The CDR3 runs to 15 residues. V lost 4 bases and J 4 bases, leaving 16 bases between the germline ends. CDR1 is KGHSH, CDR2 LQKENI, per germline. The CDR3 is CASSRGGVTSYGYTF. CDR3 DNA: TGTGCCAGCTCACGGGGCGGGGTTACATCCTATGGCTACACCTTC.

This chain links TRBV6-5 with TRBJ2-5; D uncertain. V was cut by 0 bases and J by 4 bases, with 6 bases left in between. This CDR3 comprises 13 residues. Looked up from germline, CDR1 is MNHEY and CDR2 is SVGAGI. As DNA, the CDR3 is TGTGCCAGCAGTTACTCTTTCAGAGAGACCCAGTACTTC. Encoded protein: CASSYSFRETQYF.

This chain uses TRBV12-3 or TRBV12-4 with TRBJ1-1; D gene unclear. CDR3 length equals 13 residues. Trimming stripped 6 bases from V and 4 bases from J, with 12 bases between. The CDR3 nucleotides read TGTGCCAGCAGCTCTTTGTACGGCACTGAAGCTTTCTTT. Its protein product is CASSSLYGTEAFF.